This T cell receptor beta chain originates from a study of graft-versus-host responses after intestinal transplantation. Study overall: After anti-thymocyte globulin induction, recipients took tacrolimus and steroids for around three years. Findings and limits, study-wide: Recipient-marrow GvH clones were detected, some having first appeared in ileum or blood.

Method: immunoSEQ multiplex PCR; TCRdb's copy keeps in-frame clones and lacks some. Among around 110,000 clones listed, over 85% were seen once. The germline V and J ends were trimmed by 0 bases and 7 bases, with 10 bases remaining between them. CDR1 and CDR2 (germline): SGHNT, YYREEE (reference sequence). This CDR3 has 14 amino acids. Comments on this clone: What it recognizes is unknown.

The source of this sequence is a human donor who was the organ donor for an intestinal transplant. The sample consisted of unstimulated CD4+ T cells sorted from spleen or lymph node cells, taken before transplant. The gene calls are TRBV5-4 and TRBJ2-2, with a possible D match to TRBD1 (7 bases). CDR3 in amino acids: CASSLDRGGGELFF. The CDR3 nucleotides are TGTGCCAGCAGCTTGGACAGGGGAGGCGGGGAGCTGTTTTTT.